These 14 T cell receptor beta chains were all obtained from the same sample, sequenced in a study of blood T cell repertoires in COVID-19. Repertoires were generated with immunoSEQ multiplex PCR, while TCRdb's copy carries only in-frame clones and drops some. The sample includes over 70,000 clones, 83% of them seen just once. Material: peripheral blood. The receptor set was obtained from a man between 25 and 39 years old with COVID-19, enrolled during active disease.

The CDR3 spells CASSAGTSGGYEQYF. The CDR3 nucleotides are TGTGCCAGCAGCGCCGGGACTAGCGGAGGGTACGAGCAGTACTTC. The chain joins TRBV9 to TRBJ2-7; 11 bases agree with TRBD2. There are 15 residues in the CDR3. Per germline, CDR1 SGDLS and CDR2 YYNGEE. V lost 3 bases, J lost 4 bases, and 6 bases stayed unmatched.

This chain joins TRBV18 and TRBJ2-1; 12 bases match TRBD2. The CDR3 sequence is 18 residues long. With 6 bases clipped from V and 7 bases from J, the junction kept 16 bases outside the gene matches. Germline CDR1 is KGHSH and CDR2 is LQKENI. The CDR3: CASSLSGASGGARNEQFF. The CDR3 DNA follows: TGTGCCAGCTCCCTTTCCGGGGCTAGCGGGGGGGCTAGAAATGAGCAGTTCTTC.

The chain has TRBV11-2 and TRBJ2-1; 11 nucleotides agree with TRBD2. Germline CDR1 SGHAT, CDR2 FQNNGV. The CDR3 runs 17 residues. Trimming took 5 bases from V and 4 from J; bases not matched to a gene: 10. Written as DNA, the CDR3 is TGTGCCAGCAGCCATCCCCATAGCGGGAGGGCTTACAATGAGCAGTTCTTC. This encodes CASSHPHSGRAYNEQFF.

The rearrangement uses TRBV11-2 and TRBJ1-4, with D possibly matching TRBD1 (5 bases). Trimming took off 5 bases at V and 7 bases at J, with 11 bases between the two ends. In germline, CDR1 is SGHAT, CDR2 FQNNGV. This CDR3 contains 13 residues. CDR3 sequence reads: CASSVRVTEKLFF. The CDR3 DNA is TGTGCCAGCAGCGTCAGGGTTACTGAAAAACTGTTTTTT.

This chain connects TRBV4-1 to TRBJ2-4, with TRBD1 matching 9 bases. Trimming took 1 base from V and 0 from J; bases not matched to a gene: 4. The germline V gene encodes CDR1 MGHRA and CDR2 YSYEKL. The CDR3 totals 17 residues. CDR3 in amino acids: CASSQGTGVLAKNIQYF. The CDR3 DNA reads TGCGCCAGCAGCCAAGGGACAGGGGTCTTAGCCAAAAACATTCAGTACTTC.

This chain links TRBV2 with TRBJ1-1, with a possible D match to TRBD1 (6 bases). The CDR3 has 12 amino acids. Looked up from germline, CDR1 is SNHLY and CDR2 is FYNNEI. The V end was cut by 5 bases, the J end by 5 bases, with 9 bases between. The CDR3 region is CASSFQGTEAFF. The CDR3 bases are TGTGCCAGCAGTTTTCAGGGGACTGAAGCTTTCTTT.

This clone was counted a few times. This rearrangement joins TRBV7-9 to TRBJ2-1, with TRBD2 matching over 7 bases. Germline loops: CDR1 SEHNR, CDR2 FQNEAQ (reference sequence). Trimming at V came to 5 bases and at J to 10 bases, leaving 17 bases not matched to a gene. The CDR3 has 16 amino acids. CDR3 sequence reads: CASSAITGSWGGEQFF. For the CDR3, the DNA is TGTGCCAGCAGCGCGATAACCGGGAGCTGGGGAGGGGAGCAGTTCTTC. Looking up the rest from reference TRBV7-9 and TRBJ2-1 gives the full variable domain: DTGVSQNPRHKITKRGQNVTFRCDPISEHNRLYWYRQTLGQGPEFLTYFQNEAQLEKSRLLSDRFSAERPKGSFSTLEIQRTEQGDSAMYLCASSAITGSWGGEQFFGPGTRLTVL.

The CDR3 here is CASSATVTETQYF. CDR3 DNA: TGTGCCAGCAGCGCGACAGTGACCGAGACCCAGTACTTC. The V gene is TRBV5-6, the J gene TRBJ2-5; possible D gene TRBD1, 5 bases. Deletions cut 4 bases from V and 5 bases from J, with 12 bases between. This CDR3 comprises 13 residues. Germline V CDR1 and CDR2: SGHDT, YYEEEE.

This chain links TRBV19 with TRBJ2-4; 9 bases map to TRBD2. V trimming: 5 bases; J trimming: 3 bases; junction bases outside the gene matches: 5. Germline assignment: CDR1 LNHDA and CDR2 SQIVND (reference sequence). The CDR3 consists of 15 residues. CDR3 protein: CASSAASGNKNIQYF. CDR3 DNA: TGTGCCAGTAGTGCGGCTAGCGGGAACAAAAACATTCAGTACTTC.

The V and J genes are TRBV9 and TRBJ2-7; 7 nucleotides line up with TRBD1. This CDR3 has 16 residues. J gave up 2 bases and V 3 bases, and 11 bases lay outside the gene matches. Germline-derived CDR1 and CDR2 are SGDLS and YYNGEE. CDR3 sequence: CASSGGDRQGTYEQYF. The CDR3 nucleotides are TGTGCCAGCAGCGGAGGGGACCGACAGGGAACCTACGAGCAGTACTTC.

About this clone: In the same sample, other DNA sequences code for this CDR3. The chain links TRBV2 to TRBJ2-6, with 9 bases fitting TRBD1. CDR3 length: 17 amino acids. CDR1 is SNHLY and CDR2 is FYNNEI in the germline V gene. V lost 6 bases to trimming and J lost 2 bases; unmatched junction nucleotides: 8. The CDR3 DNA is TGTGCCAGCAGGGGGGGGACAGGGAGGACTGGGGCCAACGTCCTGACTTTC. Its protein product is CASRGGTGRTGANVLTF.

V gene TRBV30 combines with J gene TRBJ1-1; D uncertain. The CDR3 length is 18 residues. V dropped 1 base and J dropped 0 bases, with 21 bases sitting between them. Germline assignment: CDR1 GTSNPN and CDR2 SVGIG (reference sequence). The CDR3 nucleotides read TGTGCCTGGAGTGGACAACCCCCGCCAGGATCGATGAACACTGAAGCTTTCTTT. Amino acid sequence: CAWSGQPPPGSMNTEAFF.

This clone was found a few times. The V and J genes are TRBV2 and TRBJ2-3; TRBD2 is a possible D gene (7 bases). The CDR3 is made up of 16 amino acids. In germline, CDR1 is SNHLY, CDR2 FYNNEI. V was trimmed by 6 bases and J by 2 bases, leaving 18 bases between them. This CDR3 is CASSSLEGGDTDTQYF. The CDR3 nucleotides read TGTGCCAGCAGCTCTCTAGAGGGGGGGGACACAGATACGCAGTATTTT.

J is TRBJ2-1 and V is TRBV7-3; 10 bases fit TRBD1. The CDR3 length is 14 residues. CDR1 is SGHTA and CDR2 is FQGTGA in the germline V gene. J gave up 9 bases and V 5 bases, and 7 bases lay outside the gene matches. The CDR3, as DNA: TGTGCCAGCAGCATTGACAGGGGGCAAAGTGAGCAGTTCTTC. It yields the protein CASSIDRGQSEQFF.